A selection of T cell receptor beta chains follows, all from one sample in a study of PD-L1 blockade in urothelial cancer. Sequenced by immunoSEQ multiplex PCR; TCRdb stores in-frame clones only, minus some. Of tens of thousands of clones listed, roughly 77% are singletons. The input for sequencing was PBMCs, taken around atezolizumab (anti-PD-L1) treatment. The receptor set was obtained from a man in his 70s with urothelial cancer. Both conserved end residues are part of each CDR3. The order of the fields is J gene, D gene, V gene, clone size, CDR3 DNA, CDR3 protein. The D gene is left open where the match is weak. Only some rows state a clone size, as once, few, many or a class for expanded clones.

>TRBJ2-3|TRBD2|TRBV10-2|.
TGCGCCAGTAAAGAGCGGGGCCCCGATACGCAGTATTTT
CASKERGPDTQYF
>TRBJ1-1|.|TRBV6-1|.
TGTGCCCTAAGAGAATCTAGGACTGAAGCTTTCTTT
CALRESRTEAFF
>TRBJ1-3|TRBD1|TRBV4-3|.
TGCGCCAGCAGCCAAGAACCGGGACAGAGCTCTGGAAACACCATATATTTT
CASSQEPGQSSGNTIYF
>TRBJ2-1|.|TRBV9|.
TGTGCCAGCAGCGTAGCTAGTACTTTCGACAATGAGCAGTTCTTC
CASSVASTFDNEQFF
>TRBJ1-3|.|TRBV14|.
TGTGCCAGCAGTCCTGCTGGAAACACCATATATTTT
CASSPAGNTIYF
>TRBJ1-4|.|TRBV11-3|.
TGTGCCAGCAGCTTAGGGGCGGGTGAAAAACTGTTTTTT
CASSLGAGEKLFF
>TRBJ2-2|.|TRBV10-1|.
TGCGCCAGCAGTTTGGACAGCACCGGGGAGCTGTTTTTT
CASSLDSTGELFF
>TRBJ2-1|TRBD2|TRBV9|.
TGTGCCAGCACCCTCACTAGCGGGTTATCCAATGAGCAGTTCTTC
CASTLTSGLSNEQFF
>TRBJ2-7|.|TRBV7-2|.
TGTGCCAGCAGCTATGCCCCCGGGACAAGAGAGCAGTACTTC
CASSYAPGTREQYF
>TRBJ2-5|.|TRBV11-2|.
TGTGCCAGCAGCTTAGATCCGACTTGGGAAGAGACCCAGTACTTC
CASSLDPTWEETQYF
>TRBJ2-7|.|TRBV5-4|.
TGTGCCAGCAGCTTGGTTGGATCGGGCGAGCAGTACTTC
CASSLVGSGEQYF
>TRBJ1-3|TRBD1|TRBV7-6|.
TGTGCCAGCAGCCAGGGACAGGGTACGGGAAACACCATATATTTT
CASSQGQGTGNTIYF
>TRBJ2-7|.|TRBV28|.
TGTGCCAGCAGTTTATCCTTCCAGTACGAGCAGTACTTC
CASSLSFQYEQYF
>TRBJ1-1|.|TRBV5-4|.
TGTGCCAGCAGCTACCGCGGTCTCGATACTGAAGCTTTCTTT
CASSYRGLDTEAFF
>TRBJ2-1|TRBD1|TRBV5-5|.
TGTGCCAGCAGCCCGGGACAGGCTTACAATGAGCAGTTCTTC
CASSPGQAYNEQFF
>TRBJ2-2|TRBD1|TRBV9|few
TGTGCCAGCAGCGAAGGCCTTGGCAGGGGGACGGTGGACACCGGGGAGCTGTTTTTT
CASSEGLGRGTVDTGELFF
>TRBJ2-7|TRBD1|TRBV28|.
TGTGCCAGCAGTTTCACGGGACAGCCTTACGAGCAGTACTTC
CASSFTGQPYEQYF
>TRBJ2-5|TRBD1|TRBV5-6|.
TGTGCCAGCAGCTTGCCCCGGACAGGGGGCATGGAGACCCAGTACTTC
CASSLPRTGGMETQYF
>TRBJ2-2|.|TRBV30|.
TGTGCCTGGAGCAGGGGCCGTAACACCGGGGAGCTGTTTTTT
CAWSRGRNTGELFF
>TRBJ2-7|.|TRBV15|.
TGTGCCACCAGCAGAGATTATATGCAGGACTCACTATACGAGCAGTACTTC
CATSRDYMQDSLYEQYF
>TRBJ1-2|.|TRBV9|.
TGTGCCAGCAGCCCATTGGCAGTCCGGGAAGCTGGCTACACCTTC
CASSPLAVREAGYTF
>TRBJ2-5|TRBD2|TRBV2|few
TGTGCCAGCGGTGGTTCGGGGGGGGGTCAAGAGACCCAGTACTTC
CASGGSGGGQETQYF